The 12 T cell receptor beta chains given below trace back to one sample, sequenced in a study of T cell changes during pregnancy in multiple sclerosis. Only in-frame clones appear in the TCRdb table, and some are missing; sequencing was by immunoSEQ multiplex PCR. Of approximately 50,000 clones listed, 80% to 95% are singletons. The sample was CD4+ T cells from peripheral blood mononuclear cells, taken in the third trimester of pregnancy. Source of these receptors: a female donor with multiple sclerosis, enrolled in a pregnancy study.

CDR3 sequence: CASSPRSGSGNEQFF. The CDR3 region has the DNA TGTGCCAGCAGCCCTCGTAGCGGGAGCGGGAATGAGCAGTTCTTC. This chain joins TRBV9 and TRBJ2-1; 9 bases match TRBD2. V trimming: 4 bases; J trimming: 7 bases; junction bases outside the gene matches: 9. The V gene's germline CDR1 is SGDLS and CDR2 YYNGEE. The CDR3 length is 15 residues.

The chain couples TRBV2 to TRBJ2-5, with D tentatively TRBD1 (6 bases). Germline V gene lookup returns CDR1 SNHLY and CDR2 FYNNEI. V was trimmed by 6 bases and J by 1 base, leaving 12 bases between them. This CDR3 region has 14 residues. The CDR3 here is CASRPRTAQETQYF. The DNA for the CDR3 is TGTGCCAGCAGGCCCAGGACAGCCCAAGAGACCCAGTACTTC.

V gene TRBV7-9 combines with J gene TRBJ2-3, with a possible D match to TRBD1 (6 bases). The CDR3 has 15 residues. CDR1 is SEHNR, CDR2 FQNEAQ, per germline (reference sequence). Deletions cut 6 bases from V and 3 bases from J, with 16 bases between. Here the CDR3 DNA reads TGTGCCAGCAGTCATAGGCAGGGGTTAACAGATACGCAGTATTTT. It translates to CASSHRQGLTDTQYF.

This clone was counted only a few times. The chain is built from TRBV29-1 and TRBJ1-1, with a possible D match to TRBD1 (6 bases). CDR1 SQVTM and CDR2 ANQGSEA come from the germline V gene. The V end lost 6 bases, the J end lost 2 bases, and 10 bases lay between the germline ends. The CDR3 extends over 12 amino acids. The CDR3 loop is CSVDRINTEAFF. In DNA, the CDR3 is TGCAGCGTGGACAGAATTAACACTGAAGCTTTCTTT.

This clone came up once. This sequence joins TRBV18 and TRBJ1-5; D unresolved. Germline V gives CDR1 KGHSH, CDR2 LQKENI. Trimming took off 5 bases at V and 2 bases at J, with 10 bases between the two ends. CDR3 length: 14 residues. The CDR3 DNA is TGTGCCAGCTCAACACGCGGGGGCAATCAGCCCCAGCATTTT. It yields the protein CASSTRGGNQPQHF. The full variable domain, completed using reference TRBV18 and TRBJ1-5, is NAGVMQNPRHLVRRRGQEARLRCSPMKGHSHVYWYRQLPEEGLKFMVYLQKENIIDESGMPKERFSAEFPKEGPSILRIQQVVRGDSAAYFCASSTRGGNQPQHFGDGTRLSIL.

The CDR3 sequence is CASRLGGGTDTQYF. DNA for the CDR3: TGCGCCAGCAGACTCGGGGGAGGGACAGATACGCAGTATTTT. The rearrangement uses TRBV5-1 and TRBJ2-3; TRBD2 matches 7 bases. After removal of 5 bases from V and 3 bases from J, the junction contained 6 bases not matched to a gene. Germline V gene sequence: CDR1 SGHRS, CDR2 YFSETQ. The CDR3 consists of 14 residues. The full variable domain, its missing parts supplied by reference TRBV5-1 and TRBJ2-3, is KAGVTQTPRYLIKTRGQQVTLSCSPISGHRSVSWYQQTPGQGLQFLFEYFSETQRNKGNFPGRFSGRQFSNSRSEMNVSTLELGDSALYLCASRLGGGTDTQYFGPGTRLTVL.

The CDR3 DNA sequence: TGCGCCAGCAGTCGGGATGGACAGGGGAGCTCCTACGAGCAGTACTTC. It encodes CASSRDGQGSSYEQYF. This chain connects TRBV5-1 to TRBJ2-7, with 9 bases lining up with TRBD1. V trimming: 5 bases; J trimming: 0 bases; junction bases outside the gene matches: 9. The CDR3 length is 16 residues. Per germline, CDR1 SGHRS and CDR2 YFSETQ. Looking up the rest from reference TRBV5-1 and TRBJ2-7 gives the full variable domain: KAGVTQTPRYLIKTRGQQVTLSCSPISGHRSVSWYQQTPGQGLQFLFEYFSETQRNKGNFPGRFSGRQFSNSRSEMNVSTLELGDSALYLCASSRDGQGSSYEQYFGPGTRLTVT.

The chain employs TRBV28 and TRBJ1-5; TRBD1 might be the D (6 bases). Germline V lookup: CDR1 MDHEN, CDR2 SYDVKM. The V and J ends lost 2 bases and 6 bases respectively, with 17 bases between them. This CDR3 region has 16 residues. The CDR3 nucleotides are TGTGCCAGCAGTTTAGCGTGGCAGGGGAAAGGTCAGCCCCAGCATTTT. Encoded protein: CASSLAWQGKGQPQHF. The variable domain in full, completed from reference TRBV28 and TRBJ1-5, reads DVKVTQSSRYLVKRTGEKVFLECVQDMDHENMFWYRQDPGLGLRLIYFSYDVKMKEKGDIPEGYSVSREKKERFSLILESASTNQTSMYLCASSLAWQGKGQPQHFGDGTRLSIL.

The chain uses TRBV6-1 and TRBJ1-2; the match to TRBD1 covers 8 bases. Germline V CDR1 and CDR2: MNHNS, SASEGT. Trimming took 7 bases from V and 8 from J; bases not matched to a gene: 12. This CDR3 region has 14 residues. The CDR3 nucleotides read TGTGCCAGCAATCCGGACAGGGTGAATTTGGGCTACACCTTC. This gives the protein CASNPDRVNLGYTF.

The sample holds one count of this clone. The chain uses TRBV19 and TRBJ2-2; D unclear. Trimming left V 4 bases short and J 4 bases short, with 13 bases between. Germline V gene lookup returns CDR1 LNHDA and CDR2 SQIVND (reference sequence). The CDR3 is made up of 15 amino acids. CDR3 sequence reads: CASSNGVVSTGELFF. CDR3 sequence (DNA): TGTGCCAGTAGTAATGGAGTAGTGTCCACCGGGGAGCTGTTTTTT.

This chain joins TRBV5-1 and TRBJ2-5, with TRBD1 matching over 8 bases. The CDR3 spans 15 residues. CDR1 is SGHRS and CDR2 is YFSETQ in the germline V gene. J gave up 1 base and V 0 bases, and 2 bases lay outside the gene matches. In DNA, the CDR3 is TGCGCCAGCAGCTTGGGCGACAGGGGCCAAGAGACCCAGTACTTC. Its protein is CASSLGDRGQETQYF.

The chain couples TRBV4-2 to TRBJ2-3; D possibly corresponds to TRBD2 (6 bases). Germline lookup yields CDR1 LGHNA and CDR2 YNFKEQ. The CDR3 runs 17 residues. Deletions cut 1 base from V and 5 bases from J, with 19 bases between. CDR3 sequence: CASSQGITGALRDTQYF. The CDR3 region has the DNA TGTGCCAGCAGCCAAGGAATTACGGGAGCACTCCGAGATACGCAGTATTTT.